This T cell receptor (beta chain) was observed in a study of neurological immune-mediated disorders. General observations from the study: Phylogenetic grouping assigned the repertoires of 18 of 34 multiple sclerosis patients to a single related-CDR3 cluster, which may represent a signature. The study found no CDR3 amino acid sequences shared by expanded clones across subjects, suggesting private repertoires in all groups.

This clonotype appeared many times. Antigen: not known. TCRdb analysed the 5' RACE reads with MiXCR anew, one entry per CDR3 protein. The sample has about 66,000 distinct CDR3 sequences; less than 5.5% are singletons. PBMCs numbering 2 million and stored at -80 C yielded the unsorted libraries. The CDR3 contains 16 residues. Germline trimming cut 1 base from V and 7 bases from J; bases unmatched to any gene: 8. The germline gives CDR1 MNHNS, CDR2 SASEGT. The J gene is TRBJ1-2, the V gene TRBV6-1, with 11 bases fitting TRBD1. This clonotype was obtained from a man in his thirties or forties with multiple sclerosis. Sequencing input: PBMCs. CDR3 loop: CASSEGTGGDIFGYTF. The CDR3 DNA follows: TGTGCCAGCAGTGAAGGGACAGGGGGCGATATCTTTGGCTACACCTTC.